A single sample gave rise to the 15 T cell receptor beta chains below, sequenced in a study of T cell clonality in common variable immunodeficiency. TCRdb's copy holds only in-frame clones and misses some; the assay was immunoSEQ multiplex PCR. Observed in the sample are fewer than 55,000 clones, none of them singletons. Sequencing input: peripheral blood mononuclear cells. Receptor source: a person aged 18-70 years in good health.

This clone has more than one count but fewer than ten. The CDR3 extends 3 residues past the end of the read, so its final part is completed from the germline J gene. The chain uses TRBV5-1 and TRBJ1-2, with D maybe TRBD1 (5 bases). CDR3 size: 16 residues. V was shortened by 1 base and J by 0 bases, with 13 bases between the two germline ends. CDR1 is SGHRS and CDR2 is YFSETQ in the germline V gene. The part of the CDR3 DNA that was read is TGCGCCAGCAGCTTGAGGTCAACAGGTGCTAACTATGGC. Its translation: CASSLRSTGANYG. The complete CDR3 reads CASSLRSTGANYGYTF.

The table lists this clone with many counts. The missing CDR3 end, 3 residues past where the read stops, is filled in from the germline J gene. The chain joins TRBV30 to TRBJ1-4; TRBD1 agrees at 11 bases. There are 15 residues in the CDR3. With V trimmed by 1 base and J by 4 bases, 2 bases remained unmatched. Per germline, CDR1 GTSNPN and CDR2 SVGIG (reference sequence). The part of the CDR3 DNA that was read is TGTGCCTGGAGTGAGGGGACAGGGGGTAATGAAAAA. This codes for CAWSEGTGGNEK. The full CDR3 sequence reads CAWSEGTGGNEKLFF.

This clone was seen many times. The read finishes 3 residues shy of the CDR3 end, and the germline J gene is used to complete it. The chain carries TRBV7-9 and TRBJ2-1; D gene ambiguous. Trimming stripped 5 bases from V and 2 bases from J, with 10 bases between. Per the germline V gene, CDR1 is SEHNR and CDR2 is FQNEAQ (reference sequence). The CDR3 is 14 amino acids. The CDR3 here is CASSPWWPYNEQFF. Incomplete CDR3 DNA: TGTGCCAGCAGCCCGTGGTGGCCCTACAATGAG.

In this sample, this clone turned up many times. The CDR3 end falls 3 residues outside the read, so it is completed with the germline J gene. V gene TRBV29-1 combines with J gene TRBJ2-4; D is undetermined. The CDR3 consists of 10 residues. In germline, CDR1 is SQVTM, CDR2 ANQGSEA. CDR3 bases read: TGCAGCGTTATGACACTTGGT. It specifies CSVMTLG. The full CDR3 reads CSVMTLGQYF.

This clone was observed a few times. The read ends 3 residues before the CDR3 terminus; that terminus is restored from the germline J gene. This rearrangement joins TRBV19 to TRBJ2-2; 7 bases match TRBD2. Unmatched junction bases numbered 10, after V lost 5 bases and J lost 7 bases. CDR3 length: 15 amino acids. Germline lookup yields CDR1 LNHDA and CDR2 SQIVND (reference sequence). CDR3 sequence: CASSLDLGGIGELFF. The CDR3 DNA, read in part, is TGTGCCAGTAGTCTCGACCTGGGGGGGATCGGGGAG.

This clone was counted only a few times. A clone one base away is much larger, so this may be a read error. CDR3 sequence: CSAEGVQGTDTQYF. The covered CDR3 bases are TGCAGTGCCGAGGGCGTACAGGGCACAGATACC. The chain carries TRBV20-1 and TRBJ2-5; TRBD1 might be the D (6 bases). The CDR3 end is not reached by the read, which stops 3 residues before it; the germline J gene fills it in. Germline V gives CDR1 DFQATT, CDR2 SNEGSKA (reference sequence). This CDR3 has 14 amino acids.

This clone was detected a few times. CDR3 bases read: TGTGCCAGCCTTACCCCGGGGGGGGTGGAGACG. It specifies CASLTPGGVET. The full CDR3 protein reads CASLTPGGVETQYF. The rearrangement joins TRBV7-2 to TRBJ2-3; 8 bases fit TRBD2. The read terminates 3 residues before the CDR3 end, so the remaining end is supplied by the germline J gene. The CDR3 covers 14 residues. Germline V gene lookup returns CDR1 SGHTA and CDR2 FQGNSA.

This clone was observed a few times. The CDR3 end falls 3 residues outside the read, so it is completed with the germline J gene. This chain connects TRBV19 to TRBJ2-2; D might be TRBD1 (6 bases). The CDR3 runs 12 residues. Trimming left V 10 bases short and J 6 bases short, with 12 bases between. Germline V gene sequence: CDR1 LNHDA, CDR2 SQIVND (reference sequence). The DNA read from the CDR3 is TGTGCCACTGGGGCAGGGGCCGGGGAG. Its translation: CATGAGAGE. The whole CDR3 region reads CATGAGAGELFF.

This clone was picked up many times. The CDR3 is cut off 3 residues early in the read; its end comes from the germline J gene. V and J are TRBV5-6 and TRBJ2-3; 9 bases fit TRBD1. Losses at the gene ends were 3 bases for V and 2 bases for J; bases not matched to a gene: 4. The CDR3 is made up of 15 amino acids. CDR1 is SGHDT and CDR2 is YYEEEE in the germline V gene. CDR3 bases read: TGTGCCAGCAGCTACCGGGACAGGGACACAGATACG. Amino acids: CASSYRDRDTDT. The entire CDR3 is CASSYRDRDTDTQYF. Full variable domain (rest looked up from reference TRBV5-6 and TRBJ2-3): DAGVTQSPTHLIKTRGQQVTLRCSPKSGHDTVSWYQQALGQGPQFIFQYYEEEERQRGNFPDRFSGHQFPNYSSELNVNALLLGDSALYLCASSYRDRDTDTQYFGPGTRLTVL.

Within the sample, this clone is medium-sized. The CDR3 goes on 3 residues after the read ends, and that part is filled in from the germline J gene. The gene calls are TRBV20-1 and TRBJ2-2; 8 bases agree with TRBD2. The CDR3 loop spans 15 amino acids. In germline, CDR1 is DFQATT, CDR2 SNEGSKA (reference sequence). V dropped 0 bases and J dropped 3; count of bases not matched to a gene: 3. CDR3 residues: CSARDPGLDTGELFF. Incomplete CDR3 DNA: TGCAGTGCTAGAGATCCGGGACTAGACACCGGGGAG.

As for this clone: From the germline J gene comes the end of the CDR3, since the read stops 3 residues before it. The chain links TRBV19 to TRBJ1-5, with 7 bases matching TRBD1. This CDR3 comprises 15 residues. V was pared by 4 bases and J by 6 bases, with 9 bases of the junction left unmatched. The germline V gene has CDR1 LNHDA and CDR2 SQIVND (reference sequence). CDR3 bases read: TGTGCCAGTAGTAAACATCGACAGGGCACTCAGCCC. Residues: CASSKHRQGTQP. The CDR3, in full, reads CASSKHRQGTQPQHF.

This clone was seen many times. The read finishes 3 residues shy of the CDR3 end, and the germline J gene is used to complete it. This rearrangement joins TRBV29-1 to TRBJ2-1, with D possibly being TRBD1 (5 bases). The germline CDR1 and CDR2 sequences are SQVTM and ANQGSEA. Trimming shortened V by 5 bases and J by 8 bases, and 16 bases separated the two germline ends. The CDR3 length is 13 residues. The DNA read from the CDR3 is TGCAGCGTTCGGATCTACAACAGGTATGAG. Its translation: CSVRIYNRYE. In full, the CDR3 is CSVRIYNRYEQFF.

This clone was seen at least ten times. The CDR3 end is not reached by the read, which stops 3 residues before it; the germline J gene fills it in. V is TRBV28 and J is TRBJ1-2, with a tentative D call TRBD1 (6 bases). The CDR3 sequence is 13 residues long. The germline CDR1 and CDR2 sequences are MDHEN and SYDVKM. Trimming left V 1 base short and J 7 bases short, with 10 bases between. Incomplete CDR3 DNA: TGTGCCAGCAGTTTATTCGGGGGGCCTGGC. This encodes CASSLFGGPG. The entire CDR3 reads CASSLFGGPGYTF.

This clone was counted a few times. The CDR3 end is not reached by the read, which stops 3 residues before it; the germline J gene fills it in. This sequence joins TRBV5-5 and TRBJ2-7; 9 bases are a match to TRBD1. V was pared by 1 base and J by 4 bases, with 3 bases of the junction left unmatched. This CDR3 region has 14 residues. Per the germline V gene, CDR1 is SGHKS and CDR2 is YYEKEE (reference sequence). The CDR3 loop reads CASSLRDRVYEQYF. Incomplete CDR3 DNA: TGTGCCAGCAGCTTGCGGGACAGGGTATACGAG.

This clone came up many times. Read coverage stops 3 residues before the CDR3 terminus; the germline J gene supplies the remainder. The chain joins TRBV20-1 to TRBJ1-4; TRBD1 is a possible D gene (5 bases). The germline gives CDR1 DFQATT, CDR2 SNEGSKA (reference sequence). This CDR3 region has 18 residues. The DNA read from the CDR3 is TGCAGTGCTAGAGATTCCGGCGGGGGGAGCTCTGGGGCCAACGTA. As protein: CSARDSGGGSSGANV. From start to end, the CDR3 is CSARDSGGGSSGANVLFF.